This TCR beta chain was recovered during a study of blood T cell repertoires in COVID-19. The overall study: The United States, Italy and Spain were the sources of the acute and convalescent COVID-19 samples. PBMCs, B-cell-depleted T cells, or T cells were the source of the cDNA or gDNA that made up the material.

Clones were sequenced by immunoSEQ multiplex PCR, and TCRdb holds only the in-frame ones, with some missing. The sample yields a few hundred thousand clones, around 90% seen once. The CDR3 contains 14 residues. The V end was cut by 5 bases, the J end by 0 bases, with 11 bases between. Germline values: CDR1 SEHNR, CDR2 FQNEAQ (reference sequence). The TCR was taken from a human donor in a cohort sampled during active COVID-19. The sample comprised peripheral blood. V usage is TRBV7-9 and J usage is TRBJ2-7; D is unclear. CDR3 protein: CASSPTVPSYEQYF. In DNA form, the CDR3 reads TGTGCCAGCAGCCCAACGGTACCCTCCTACGAGCAGTACTTC.